This T cell receptor beta chain comes out of a study of T cells in localized non-small cell lung cancer. CDR3 length equals 17 residues. Trimming took 0 bases from V and 0 from J, leaving 12 bases between them. Germline CDR1 ENHRY, CDR2 SYGVKD. Study outcomes and limitations: There were a median roughly 54 of the top 100 tumor clones appearing in adjacent lung. There was higher T cell clonality in uninvolved adjacent lung than in tumor, and it was highest there. Higher blood T cell density tracked longer overall survival. Only one tumor region went through sequencing, so heterogeneity may still be there.

Comments on this clone: The target antigen is unknown.

The assay was immunoSEQ multiplex PCR, and TCRdb's table has in-frame clones only and misses some. This sample has about 24,000 clones, with roughly 90% found just once. This sample comprised peripheral blood, obtained before any cancer treatment. This chain links TRBV10-3 with TRBJ2-1; D call uncertain. The origin of this receptor is a man between 40 and 75 years old with stage III squamous cell lung carcinoma. CDR3 in amino acids: CAISESQTLSSYNEQFF. The CDR3 DNA sequence: TGTGCCATCAGTGAGTCGCAGACCCTGAGCTCCTACAATGAGCAGTTCTTC.